A few counts support the clone carrying this T cell receptor beta chain. The antigen is undetermined. This sample was taken from a study of identical twins. This CDR3 comprises 17 residues. Germline V gene lookup returns CDR1 SGHRS and CDR2 YFSETQ. Trimming took 1 base from V and 5 from J; bases not matched to a gene: 13. Study-level findings and limits: Conclusions came from cross-sectional statistical analysis, not from following the same donors. Abundant cord blood beta clonotypes carried fewer insertions; memory repertoires showed none.

With template switching, a universal primer site was added, and the cDNA carried unique molecular identifiers. A single record per CDR3 protein comes from TCRdb applying MiXCR to the 5' RACE reads. The data show 300,000 to 400,000 distinct CDR3 sequences, about 12% seen once. Another study also made use of these data, one on yellow fever vaccine responses in identical twins. According to that study: Each twin's T cell response to the vaccine was reported to look partly convergent and partly personalized.

V is TRBV5-1 and J is TRBJ2-5; 8 positions agree with TRBD2. This TCR derives from a woman aged 18-35 years in good health. Sequenced input: CD8+ T cells sorted from blood. CDR3 bases: TGCGCCAGCAGCTTGCCCCCCTTAGGACTAGCCGGTGAGACCCAGTACTTC. Protein product: CASSLPPLGLAGETQYF.